Below are 9 T cell receptor beta chains sequenced from a single sample in a study of cytotoxic CD8 clonotypes in ibrutinib-treated CLL. Here immunoSEQ multiplex PCR was the method, and the copy in TCRdb shows in-frame clones only, minus some. Among 25,000 to 30,000 clones listed, around two thirds were seen once. Sequencing used PBMCs, obtained after 24 months of ibrutinib treatment. Receptors were obtained from a human donor with chronic lymphocytic leukemia.

The rearrangement joins TRBV30 to TRBJ2-1; D perhaps matches TRBD2 (5 bases). Per the germline V gene, CDR1 is GTSNPN and CDR2 is SVGIG (reference sequence). V lost 4 bases, J lost 3 bases, and 7 bases lay in between. This CDR3 contains 12 residues. The CDR3 DNA reads TGTGCCTGGACTCGGGACTACAATGAGCAGTTCTTC. This gives the protein CAWTRDYNEQFF.

The genes are TRBV28 and TRBJ2-3, with 9 bases matching TRBD1. The ends lost 6 bases at V and 2 bases at J; junction bases unmatched: 6. Germline CDR1 and CDR2: MDHEN and SYDVKM. CDR3 size: 15 residues. CDR3 loop: CASSLRTGVTDTQYF. The DNA of the CDR3 is TGTGCCAGCAGCCTGAGGACAGGGGTCACAGATACGCAGTATTTT.

This chain connects TRBV28 to TRBJ2-3, with D hard to call. CDR3 size: 16 residues. Trimming shortened V by 4 bases and J by 2 bases, and 16 bases separated the two germline ends. Germline CDR1 reads MDHEN; CDR2 reads SYDVKM. The CDR3 DNA is TGTGCCAGCAGTTCCCCGAATAGCCGAACCACAGATACGCAGTATTTT. Protein product: CASSSPNSRTTDTQYF. The full variable domain, completed using reference TRBV28 and TRBJ2-3, is DVKVTQSSRYLVKRTGEKVFLECVQDMDHENMFWYRQDPGLGLRLIYFSYDVKMKEKGDIPEGYSVSREKKERFSLILESASTNQTSMYLCASSSPNSRTTDTQYFGPGTRLTVL.

This clone was seen more than once but under ten times. The V gene is TRBV10-1, the J gene TRBJ2-1; TRBD1 is a possible D gene (5 bases). V lost 3 bases and J 10 bases, leaving 16 bases between the germline ends. The germline V gene encodes CDR1 WNHNN and CDR2 SYGVQD (reference sequence). The CDR3 consists of 14 residues. The CDR3 sequence: CASSESGRANEQFF. The CDR3, as DNA: TGCGCCAGCAGTGAATCGGGCAGGGCAAACGAGCAGTTCTTC.

The chain joins TRBV29-1 to TRBJ1-2; perhaps TRBD1 as D (5 bases). The CDR3 has 12 amino acids. CDR1 SQVTM and CDR2 ANQGSEA come from the germline V gene. Trimming removed 7 bases from V and 4 bases from J, with 13 bases in between. For the CDR3, the DNA is TGCAGCGCCGGAGGGACTGCCTATGGCTACACCTTC. Its translation: CSAGGTAYGYTF.

This clone was detected a few times. V is TRBV23-1 and J is TRBJ2-2, with TRBD1 matching over 12 bases. TRBV23-1 is an ORF, and what it does is uncertain. This CDR3 region has 16 residues. V was pared by 6 bases and J by 7 bases, with 9 bases of the junction left unmatched. CDR3 amino acids: CASSPDGTGGFGELFF. Here the CDR3 DNA reads TGCGCCAGCAGCCCTGACGGGACAGGGGGCTTCGGGGAGCTGTTTTTT.

This chain uses TRBV5-1 with TRBJ2-1, with D possibly matching TRBD1 (6 bases). There are 15 residues in the CDR3. Germline V gene data show CDR1 as SGHRS and CDR2 as YFSETQ. Trimming took off 0 bases at V and 7 bases at J, with 14 bases between the two ends. This CDR3 reads CASSLDRVPSNEQFF. The CDR3 nucleotides read TGCGCCAGCAGCTTGGACAGGGTCCCTTCAAATGAGCAGTTCTTC.

The V gene is TRBV27, the J gene TRBJ2-1, with 8 positions matching TRBD1. The CDR3 loop spans 16 amino acids. V lost 6 bases, J lost 3 bases, and 10 bases stayed unmatched. The germline gives CDR1 MNHEY, CDR2 SMNVEV (reference sequence). CDR3 nucleotide sequence: TGTGCCAGCAGACCCCAAGGACAGGGTCGCTACAATGAGCAGTTCTTC. This translates into CASRPQGQGRYNEQFF.

The rearrangement joins TRBV18 to TRBJ2-1, with D perhaps given as TRBD1 or TRBD2 (6 bases each). The V and J ends lost 2 bases and 1 base respectively, with 9 bases between them. Germline V gene lookup returns CDR1 KGHSH and CDR2 LQKENI. The CDR3 sequence is 15 residues long. The CDR3 DNA follows: TGTGCCAGCTCACCAACAGGGAGGTCCTACAATGAGCAGTTCTTC. Amino acid sequence: CASSPTGRSYNEQFF.